The source of this T cell receptor (beta chain) is a study of T cell repertoires in aging, cancer and after chemotherapy. Background on the study: Pre- and post-chemotherapy samples were paired from glioblastoma patients treated with temozolomide-based therapy.

Multiplex touch-down PCR with TRB-A/B primers amplified rearranged V-D-J TRB sequences. TCRdb re-called the multiplex PCR reads through MiXCR, storing one row per CDR3 protein. The sample contains several thousand distinct CDR3 sequences, 54% of which appear only once. Trimming cost V 1 base and J 9 bases, with 4 bases left between them. This CDR3 is built from 11 residues. Germline V gene sequence: CDR1 SGHTA, CDR2 FQGNSA. TCR beta rearrangements were amplified from peripheral blood genomic DNA. Material: blood. This receptor was identified in a human donor with a solid tumor. The chain carries TRBV7-2 and TRBJ2-1; D is unresolved. The CDR3 DNA reads TGTGCCAGCAGCTTAGGTGGTGAGCAGTTCTTC. It yields the protein CASSLGGEQFF.